The 22 T cell receptor beta chains below were found in one sample sequenced in a study of Graves' ophthalmopathy and Graves' hyperthyroidism. Amplification of TCR beta CDR3 regions used RNA transcripts. Second-round multiplex PCR followed a first-round RT-PCR using HTBI primers. TCRdb ran MiXCR on the multiplex PCR reads and lists one entry per CDR3 protein. The sample has approximately 540,000 distinct CDR3 sequences, about 35% seen once. The sample was peripheral blood or thyroid tissue (not recorded which). The receptor set was obtained from an adult man with Graves' hyperthyroidism.

The chain links TRBV19 to TRBJ1-5; tentative D call: TRBD1 (6 bases). Trimming shortened V by 2 bases and J by 9 bases, and 17 bases separated the two germline ends. The CDR3 consists of 15 residues. The germline V gene encodes CDR1 LNHDA and CDR2 SQIVND (reference sequence). CDR3 protein: CASSILRGGSRPQHF. The CDR3 nucleotides read TGTGCCAGTAGTATACTGCGGGGGGGCTCTCGGCCCCAGCATTTT.

This clonotype appeared once. The gene calls are TRBV3-1 and TRBJ1-3; 8 bases agree with TRBD1. Germline-derived CDR1 and CDR2 are LGHDT and YNNKEL (reference sequence). J lost 2 bases, V lost 0 bases, and 3 bases had no gene match. CDR3 length: 16 residues. The CDR3 DNA reads as TGTGCCAGCAGCCAAGAGTGGGGACAGGCTGGAAACACCATATATTTT. Protein product: CASSQEWGQAGNTIYF.

A remark on this clonotype: A much larger clone lies a single base off, so this may be a read error. No conserved phenylalanine or tryptophan is present at the end of the CDR3, so a read error is the likely explanation. V is TRBV12-3 or TRBV12-4 and J is TRBJ1-2; D remains unclear. Trimming stripped 5 bases from V and 2 bases from J, with 9 bases between. CDR3 length equals 13 residues. The CDR3 nucleotides are TGTGCCAGCAGTATCGGGGAGAACTATGGCTACACCCTC. Its translation: CASSIGENYGYTL.

This clonotype was observed once. Likely a read error: the CDR3 ends without its conserved phenylalanine or tryptophan. V usage is TRBV2 and J usage is TRBJ1-6; TRBD1 aligns across 7 bases. With V trimmed by 2 bases and J by 6 bases, 1 base remained unmatched. This CDR3 has 14 residues. Germline lookup yields CDR1 SNHLY and CDR2 FYNNEI. The CDR3 DNA sequence: TGTGCCAGCAGTGAACGACAGGGTAATTCACCCCTCCACCTT. Translated, it gives CASSERQGNSPLHL.

The chain carries TRBV20-1 and TRBJ2-7; 10 nucleotides match TRBD2. Gene TRBJ2-1 matches the end of the DNA better, so the J call may be wrong. The CDR3 covers 17 residues. Germline V gene sequence: CDR1 DFQATT, CDR2 SNEGSKA (reference sequence). Written as DNA, the CDR3 is TGCAGTGCTAGCCCCCCTCCCAGCGGGAGGGTCTACAATGAGCAGTTCTTC. As protein: CSASPPPSGRVYNEQFF.

The rearrangement uses TRBV29-1 and TRBJ2-7; possibly TRBD1 for D (5 bases). Germline CDR1 is SQVTM and CDR2 is ANQGSEA. Trimming removed 4 bases from V and 0 bases from J, with 13 bases in between. The CDR3 runs to 14 residues. In DNA, the CDR3 is TGCAGCGTTGGTTCACAGGATGGCTCCTACGAGCAGTACTTC. Residues: CSVGSQDGSYEQYF.

As regards this clonotype: This may stem from a read error, because a much larger clone lies one nucleotide away. No conserved phenylalanine or tryptophan is present at the end of the CDR3, so a read error is the likely explanation. V and J are TRBV3-1 and TRBJ1-6, with D tentatively TRBD1 (5 bases). CDR1 and CDR2 (germline): LGHDT, YNNKEL (reference sequence). The V end was cut by 1 base, the J end by 10 bases, with 11 bases between. The CDR3 contains 14 residues. The CDR3 reads CASSQAAGRSPLHL. CDR3 bases: TGTGCCAGCAGCCAAGCCGCGGGACGGTCACCCCTCCACCTT.

This chain links TRBV7-2 with TRBJ2-3; D is uncertain. The CDR3 runs 17 residues. The V end lost 1 base, the J end lost 0 bases, and 14 bases lay between the germline ends. In germline, CDR1 is SGHTA, CDR2 FQGNSA. The CDR3 reads CASSLEAFLASTDTQYF. In nucleotides, the CDR3 is TGTGCCAGCAGCTTAGAGGCTTTCCTTGCTAGCACAGATACGCAGTATTTT.

This clonotype appeared a single time. Likely a read error: the CDR3 ends without its conserved phenylalanine or tryptophan. The J gene is TRBJ2-7, the V gene TRBV7-8, with 10 nucleotides matching TRBD2. The CDR3 consists of 14 residues. V shed 5 bases, J shed 4 bases, and the junction held 5 bases outside the gene matches. Germline V gives CDR1 SGHVS, CDR2 FQNEAQ. The CDR3 region is CASSQSGRVYEQYL. Here the CDR3 DNA reads TGTGCCAGCAGCCAAAGCGGGAGGGTGTACGAGCAGTACCTC.

This clonotype came up many times. The chain employs TRBV6-6 and TRBJ1-1; D is possibly TRBD1 (6 bases). V lost 8 bases to trimming and J lost 4 bases, with 14 bases between them. CDR3 length: 13 residues. Germline V gene data show CDR1 as MNHNY and CDR2 as SVGAGI (reference sequence). This CDR3 reads CASANTGLTEAFF. The CDR3 bases are TGTGCCAGCGCGAATACAGGGCTCACTGAAGCTTTCTTT.

This chain's CDR3 is CASSLLSAPEQYF. The CDR3 coding sequence is TGTGCCAGCAGTTTATTATCAGCGCCCGAGCAGTACTTC. The chain employs TRBV27 and TRBJ2-7; D not certain. Germline V gene lookup returns CDR1 MNHEY and CDR2 SMNVEV (reference sequence). CDR3 length: 13 residues. Trimming pared 1 base from V and 6 bases from J, leaving 10 bases between.

This clonotype has just a few counts. The V call is TRBV7-9, the J call TRBJ2-2; no reliable D call. Trimming removed 0 bases from V and 1 base from J, with 3 bases in between. Germline V lookup: CDR1 SEHNR, CDR2 FQNEAQ (reference sequence). CDR3 length: 14 residues. The CDR3 here is CASSLAKNTGELFF. The CDR3 coding sequence is TGTGCCAGCAGCTTAGCAAAGAACACCGGGGAGCTGTTTTTT. Combining the CDR3 with reference TRBV7-9 and TRBJ2-2 gives the whole variable domain DTGVSQNPRHKITKRGQNVTFRCDPISEHNRLYWYRQTLGQGPEFLTYFQNEAQLEKSRLLSDRFSAERPKGSFSTLEIQRTEQGDSAMYLCASSLAKNTGELFFGEGSRLTVL.

This clonotype was detected ten times or more. The chain employs TRBV2 and TRBJ1-5, with D possibly TRBD1 on 5 matching bases. Trimming left V 6 bases short and J 0 bases short, with 9 bases between. The CDR3 loop spans 14 amino acids. Germline CDR1 and CDR2: SNHLY and FYNNEI. The CDR3 coding sequence is TGTGCCAGCAGCCCGACAGATAGCAATCAGCCCCAGCATTTT. Translated: CASSPTDSNQPQHF.

This clonotype has more than one count but fewer than ten. This CDR3 reads CASKEGAGWEPQHF. DNA of the CDR3: TGTGCCAGCAAGGAGGGGGCGGGTTGGGAGCCCCAGCATTTT. V and J are TRBV27 and TRBJ1-5; 7 bases are shared with TRBD1. CDR3 size: 14 residues. Germline V gene data show CDR1 as MNHEY and CDR2 as SMNVEV (reference sequence). V lost 7 bases to trimming and J lost 8 bases; unmatched junction nucleotides: 11.

V gene TRBV29-1 combines with J gene TRBJ1-1, with 9 bases fitting TRBD1. The CDR3 has 13 residues. The junction had 8 bases not matched to a gene; V was cut back by 6 bases and J by 6 bases. Germline V gene data show CDR1 as SQVTM and CDR2 as ANQGSEA. CDR3 nucleotides: TGCAGCGTACGTAGGGGACAGGGTTCTGAAGCTTTCTTT. Amino acids: CSVRRGQGSEAFF.

Only one count was recorded for this clonotype. V is TRBV20-1 and J is TRBJ1-2; possible D gene TRBD1, 6 bases. Deletions cut 1 base from V and 6 bases from J, with 18 bases between. Germline assignment: CDR1 DFQATT and CDR2 SNEGSKA (reference sequence). The CDR3 length is 15 residues. The CDR3 region has the DNA TGCAGTGCTAGAGGAGGAGAAGGGGGTTGGGATGGCTACACCTTC. This translates into CSARGGEGGWDGYTF.

The chain recombines TRBV4-1 with TRBJ2-5; tentatively, D is TRBD1 (6 bases). With 0 bases removed from V and 5 bases from J, the gap between germline ends came to 16 bases. The CDR3 contains 16 residues. CDR1 and CDR2 (germline): MGHRA, YSYEKL. CDR3 amino acids: CASSQDPLGARETQYF. Here the CDR3 DNA reads TGCGCCAGCAGCCAAGATCCCCTGGGGGCGAGGGAGACCCAGTACTTC.

In this sample, this clonotype turned up many times. Here the CDR3 reads CASSLGDRGEQYF. CDR3 in DNA: TGTGCCAGCAGTTTAGGGGACAGGGGAGAGCAGTACTTC. The genes are TRBV12-3 or TRBV12-4 and TRBJ2-7, with 10 bases matching TRBD1. The CDR3 sequence is 13 residues long. Losses at the gene ends were 1 base for V and 7 bases for J; bases not matched to a gene: 1.

This clonotype was seen a few times. The chain has TRBV5-1 and TRBJ1-4, with a possible D match to TRBD1 (6 bases). The CDR3 sequence is 16 residues long. Germline CDR1 reads SGHRS; CDR2 reads YFSETQ. V lost 1 base, J lost 1 base, and 11 bases lay in between. CDR3 nucleotide sequence: TGCGCCAGCAGCTTGAACAGGGCTGGAACTAATGAAAAACTGTTTTTT. Amino acid sequence: CASSLNRAGTNEKLFF.

The chain uses TRBV12-3 or TRBV12-4 and TRBJ1-5, with a tentative D call TRBD1 (6 bases). The CDR3 has 14 amino acids. The V gene lost 5 bases and the J gene lost 7 bases, with 15 bases spanning the gap. The CDR3 sequence: CASSRRQVDQPQHF. DNA of the CDR3: TGTGCCAGCAGTCGTAGACAGGTAGACCAGCCCCAGCATTTT.

The chain employs TRBV10-3 and TRBJ1-2; TRBD1 matches at 8 bases. CDR1 is ENHRY, CDR2 SYGVKD, per germline. This CDR3 contains 12 residues. V gave up 6 bases and J gave up 11 bases; unmatched junction bases: 8. The CDR3 DNA reads TGTGCCATCAGCGGAGGACAGGGAGGTTACACCTTC. This gives the protein CAISGGQGGYTF.

This rearrangement joins TRBV7-8 to TRBJ2-5, with D perhaps matching TRBD1 or TRBD2 (5 bases each). Germline V gene lookup returns CDR1 SGHVS and CDR2 FQNEAQ. This CDR3 has 19 amino acids. V was pared by 2 bases and J by 0 bases, with 22 bases between. CDR3: CASSLSRAGMWTDQETQYF. Written as DNA, the CDR3 is TGTGCCAGCAGCTTATCCCGAGCAGGGATGTGGACTGACCAAGAGACCCAGTACTTC. Combining the CDR3 with reference TRBV7-8 and TRBJ2-5 gives the whole variable domain GAGVSQSPRYKVAKRGQDVALRCDPISGHVSLFWYQQALGQGPEFLTYFQNEAQLDKSGLPSDRFFAERPEGSVSTLKIQRTQQEDSAVYLCASSLSRAGMWTDQETQYFGPGTRLLVL.